The 22 T cell receptor beta chains given below trace back to one sample, sequenced in a study of T cell responses to AZD1222 COVID-19 vaccine. Profiled with immunoSEQ multiplex PCR; TCRdb holds only in-frame clones, not every one. The repertoire holds 80,000 to 130,000 clones, with about 87% as singletons. Sequences were derived from peripheral blood, sampled on day 0 of AZD1222 vaccination. These receptors were obtained from an adult in good health.

This clone was found a few times. CDR3 in DNA: TGTGCCAGCAGCCCTCCCGGGACAGCCATCTATGGCTACACCTTC. This encodes CASSPPGTAIYGYTF. The chain employs TRBV7-2 and TRBJ1-2; 7 bases map to TRBD1. The V gene's germline CDR1 is SGHTA and CDR2 FQGNSA. The V segment lost 5 bases and the J segment 4 bases; nucleotides outside the gene matches: 10. CDR3 length: 15 amino acids.

This chain joins TRBV7-3 and TRBJ1-2; possibly TRBD1 for D (6 bases). V lost 3 bases and J lost 4, with 9 bases in between. This CDR3 is built from 13 residues. Germline assignment: CDR1 SGHTA and CDR2 FQGTGA. CDR3 sequence (DNA): TGTGCCAGCAGCTTCACAGGGACCTATGGCTACACCTTC. Protein product: CASSFTGTYGYTF.

This clone has just a few counts. J is TRBJ2-7 and V is TRBV3-1 (or the pseudogene TRBV3-2); D may correspond to TRBD1 or TRBD2 (6 bases each). The V gene's germline CDR1 is LGHDT and CDR2 YNNKEL (reference sequence). There are 17 residues in the CDR3. Trimming cost V 0 bases and J 0 bases, with 15 bases left between them. DNA of the CDR3: TGTGCCAGCAGCCAAGATCAATGGGGGGCTTACTCCTACGAGCAGTACTTC. This sequence encodes CASSQDQWGAYSYEQYF.

This clone was seen a single time. This chain uses TRBV5-6 with TRBJ1-5, with TRBD1 as a possible D gene (5 bases). The CDR3 has 15 amino acids. V lost 3 bases and J 4 bases, leaving 14 bases between the germline ends. Germline CDR1 SGHDT, CDR2 YYEEEE. CDR3 region: CASSWGQDKNQPQHF. The CDR3 region has the DNA TGTGCCAGCAGCTGGGGTCAGGACAAGAATCAGCCCCAGCATTTT.

The chain is built from TRBV15 and TRBJ2-6, with 10 positions matching TRBD1. There are 20 residues in the CDR3. V dropped 5 bases and J dropped 2; count of bases not matched to a gene: 15. Germline CDR1 and CDR2: LNHNV and YYDKDF (reference sequence). This chain's CDR3 is CATSGGGLGQGTPGANVLTF. The DNA for the CDR3 is TGTGCCACCAGCGGCGGTGGGTTGGGACAGGGGACGCCTGGGGCCAACGTCCTGACTTTC.

The CDR3 region is CAISESIAGGHYGYTF. The CDR3 nucleotides are TGTGCCATCAGTGAGTCGATCGCGGGTGGGCACTATGGCTACACCTTC. The chain carries TRBV10-3 and TRBJ1-2; D gene unclear. Germline assignment: CDR1 ENHRY and CDR2 SYGVKD. V lost 0 bases, J lost 3 bases, and 14 bases lay in between. This CDR3 is built from 16 residues.

This sequence joins TRBV19 and TRBJ2-1, with 9 nucleotides matching TRBD2. V shed 5 bases and J 0 bases; nucleotides not matched to a gene: 5. CDR1 LNHDA and CDR2 SQIVND come from the germline V gene (reference sequence). This CDR3 has 16 amino acids. The CDR3 spells CASSPQAGGSYNEQFF. CDR3 DNA sequence: TGTGCCAGTAGTCCGCAAGCGGGGGGCTCCTACAATGAGCAGTTCTTC.

This chain connects TRBV30 to TRBJ1-1; D remains unclear. The CDR3 contains 14 residues. Trimming took 0 bases from V and 1 from J, leaving 9 bases between them. The germline V gene has CDR1 GTSNPN and CDR2 SVGIG (reference sequence). The CDR3: CAWSVWQPNTEAFF. CDR3 coding DNA: TGTGCCTGGAGTGTATGGCAGCCGAACACTGAAGCTTTCTTT.

This clone was seen more than once but under ten times. V is TRBV6-5 and J is TRBJ1-4, with 10 bases lining up with TRBD1. Germline trimming cut 5 bases from V and 9 bases from J; bases unmatched to any gene: 9. The CDR3 is made up of 15 amino acids. Germline V gene sequence: CDR1 MNHEY, CDR2 SVGAGI. This CDR3 is CASSRKPGQGKKLFF. Here the CDR3 DNA reads TGTGCCAGCAGTCGTAAACCGGGACAGGGGAAAAAACTGTTTTTT.

The rearrangement links TRBV11-3 to TRBJ2-4; 7 bases line up with TRBD1. This CDR3 is 15 amino acids long. From germline, CDR1 is SGHNT and CDR2 YENEEA. Germline trimming cut 1 base from V and 5 bases from J; bases unmatched to any gene: 5. The CDR3 nucleotides are TGTGCCAGCAGCTTAGGAACAGGGGTTCAAAACATTCAGTACTTC. This gives the protein CASSLGTGVQNIQYF.

This sequence joins TRBV3-1 (or the pseudogene TRBV3-2) and TRBJ2-2; D not resolved. The CDR3 totals 14 residues. Germline CDR1 reads LGHDT; CDR2 reads YNNKEL (reference sequence). V was shortened by 3 bases and J by 0 bases, with 5 bases between the two germline ends. As DNA, the CDR3 is TGTGCCAGCAGCCACCGTTCGAACACCGGGGAGCTGTTTTTT. Its protein product is CASSHRSNTGELFF.

The gene calls are TRBV29-1 and TRBJ2-3, with D possibly called TRBD1 or TRBD2 (5 bases each). With 4 bases removed from V and 0 bases from J, the gap between germline ends came to 11 bases. The CDR3 has 14 residues. CDR1 is SQVTM, CDR2 ANQGSEA, per germline. The CDR3 is CSVGGWTSTDTQYF. The CDR3 DNA follows: TGCAGCGTTGGGGGGTGGACTAGCACAGATACGCAGTATTTT.

The rearrangement links TRBV5-6 to TRBJ1-1; 9 positions match TRBD1. Per germline, CDR1 SGHDT and CDR2 YYEEEE. V lost 0 bases and J lost 3; bases outside the gene matches: 0. The CDR3 extends over 14 amino acids. The CDR3 reads CASSLGTGDTEAFF. The CDR3 region has the DNA TGTGCCAGCAGCTTGGGGACAGGGGACACTGAAGCTTTCTTT.

The V and J genes are TRBV24-1 and TRBJ2-7; D is perhaps TRBD2 (7 bases). V was shortened by 7 bases and J by 1 base, with 16 bases between the two germline ends. CDR1 KGHDR and CDR2 SFDVKD come from the germline V gene. The CDR3 has 15 amino acids. The CDR3 loop is CATSRSGRGSYEQYF. For the CDR3, the DNA is TGTGCCACCAGCCGCTCAGGGAGGGGGTCCTACGAGCAGTACTTC.

The chain uses TRBV9 and TRBJ2-2; 9 positions agree with TRBD2. The CDR3 spans 17 residues. The germline V gene encodes CDR1 SGDLS and CDR2 YYNGEE. The trim removed 4 bases at V and 4 bases at J, leaving 11 bases unmatched. The CDR3 DNA follows: TGTGCCAGCAGCCCCCGCGGGGCGGGGGGGCCCACCGGGGAGCTGTTTTTT. Translation: CASSPRGAGGPTGELFF.

The V call is TRBV10-3, the J call TRBJ1-2, with 9 bases identical to TRBD1. Trimming took 5 bases from V and 4 from J; bases not matched to a gene: 8. The germline V gene has CDR1 ENHRY and CDR2 SYGVKD. The CDR3 has 15 amino acids. CDR3: CAISSPGTGIYGYTF. The CDR3 coding sequence is TGTGCCATCAGTTCCCCCGGGACAGGGATCTATGGCTACACCTTC.

The chain links TRBV4-2 to TRBJ1-2; 7 positions agree with TRBD1. Germline V gives CDR1 LGHNA, CDR2 YNFKEQ. The CDR3 has 16 residues. V shed 0 bases and J 1 base; nucleotides not matched to a gene: 5. CDR3 loop: CASSQDTAGGNYGYTF. The CDR3 coding sequence is TGTGCCAGCAGCCAAGATACGGCAGGGGGTAACTATGGCTACACCTTC.

This rearrangement joins TRBV7-2 to TRBJ1-1; D is possibly TRBD1 (5 bases). V lost 2 bases, J lost 5 bases, and 12 bases lay in between. Germline values: CDR1 SGHTA, CDR2 FQGNSA. CDR3 length: 14 amino acids. The CDR3 loop reads CASSLRRGDTEAFF. DNA of the CDR3: TGTGCCAGCAGCTTACGTAGGGGTGATACTGAAGCTTTCTTT. The full variable domain, with the rest looked up from reference TRBV7-2 and TRBJ1-1, is GAGVSQSPSNKVTEKGKDVELRCDPISGHTALYWYRQSLGQGLEFLIYFQGNSAPDKSGLPSDRFSAERTGGSVSTLTIQRTQQEDSAVYLCASSLRRGDTEAFFGQGTRLTVV.

This clone was observed a single time. The CDR3 DNA follows: TGTGCCAGCAGCTTATCAGGCGGGGAGCTGTTTTTT. Translation gives CASSLSGGELFF. The V gene is TRBV7-3, the J gene TRBJ2-2; unclear D gene. The CDR3 length is 12 residues. V was clipped by 2 bases and J by 7 bases, with 5 bases between them. Germline loops: CDR1 SGHTA, CDR2 FQGTGA.

V is TRBV6-6 and J is TRBJ1-4, with a weak D call TRBD1 (5 bases). Germline-derived CDR1 and CDR2 are MNHNY and SVGAGI (reference sequence). The ends were cut back, 6 bases at V and 0 bases at J, with 14 bases in the middle. The CDR3 is 16 amino acids. CDR3 sequence reads: CASSTHQGTTNEKLFF. For the CDR3, the DNA is TGTGCCAGCAGCACCCATCAGGGAACAACTAATGAAAAACTGTTTTTT.

V and J are TRBV7-8 and TRBJ2-3, with a possible D match to TRBD2 (7 bases). The CDR3 is made up of 16 amino acids. Germline CDR1 reads SGHVS; CDR2 reads FQNEAQ. V gave up 1 base and J gave up 5 bases, with 16 bases separating them. CDR3 nucleotides: TGTGCCAGCAGCTTAGAAGTTGGTAGGGGGGGAGATACGCAGTATTTT. Translation: CASSLEVGRGGDTQYF. Full variable domain (missing parts from reference TRBV7-8 and TRBJ2-3): GAGVSQSPRYKVAKRGQDVALRCDPISGHVSLFWYQQALGQGPEFLTYFQNEAQLDKSGLPSDRFFAERPEGSVSTLKIQRTQQEDSAVYLCASSLEVGRGGDTQYFGPGTRLTVL.

The CDR3 here is CASSPRQSSYEQYF. The CDR3 DNA reads as TGTGCCAGCAGCCCGAGGCAGAGCTCCTACGAGCAGTACTTC. The chain employs TRBV7-9 and TRBJ2-7, with unresolved D. The germline V gene has CDR1 SEHNR and CDR2 FQNEAQ (reference sequence). The V and J ends lost 5 bases and 0 bases respectively, with 11 bases between them. This CDR3 comprises 14 residues.